The rows below give T cell receptor beta chains drawn from one sample of a study of OX40 agonist ivuxolimab in advanced cancers. The method was immunoSEQ multiplex PCR; TCRdb's version includes in-frame clones alone and lacks a portion of them. The data contain approximately 86,000 clones, around 90% of them singletons. Sequenced here: CD4+ or CD8+ T cells sorted from blood, sampled in a trial of the OX40 agonist ivuxolimab. These receptors were taken from an adult with an advanced solid tumor such as melanoma, head and neck, liver or kidney cancer. Both conserved end residues are part of each CDR3. A D gene is named only where the DNA matches it firmly. Size tells how often a clone was seen (once, few, many) or the class of an expanded clone, and some rows leave it out.

j_call v_call d_call clone_size cdr3_aa cdr3_nt
TRBJ2-7 TRBV9 - - CASSVVGTSYEQYF TGTGCCAGCAGCGTAGTTGGGACCTCCTACGAGCAGTACTTC
TRBJ2-7 TRBV28 - once CASTPGGRSYEQYF TGTGCCAGCACCCCCGGCGGCCGCTCCTACGAGCAGTACTTC
TRBJ2-7 TRBV30 - - CAWSTGKGSYEQYF TGTGCCTGGAGTACAGGGAAGGGCTCCTACGAGCAGTACTTC
TRBJ2-5 TRBV4-2 TRBD1 - CASSQGQGREETQYF TGTGCCAGCAGCCAGGGACAGGGGAGGGAAGAGACCCAGTACTTC
TRBJ2-1 TRBV15 - once CATSKDTTNEQFF TGTGCCACCAGCAAGGATACCACCAATGAGCAGTTCTTC
TRBJ2-1 TRBV14 - - CASSQDRGANYNEQFF TGTGCCAGCAGCCAAGATCGCGGGGCTAACTACAATGAGCAGTTCTTC
TRBJ2-3 TRBV6-1 TRBD2 - CASSVRLAGSTDTQYF TGTGCCAGCAGTGTCCGACTAGCGGGATCCACAGATACGCAGTATTTT
TRBJ2-5 TRBV5-6 TRBD1 - CPTSGGQETQYF TGCCCTACTTCAGGGGGCCAAGAGACCCAGTACTTC
TRBJ2-5 TRBV7-2 - - CASSIGQYETQYF TGTGCCAGCAGCATAGGACAGTATGAGACCCAGTACTTC
TRBJ2-7 TRBV28 TRBD1 - CASSLSRDRVTYEQYF TGTGCCAGCAGTTTGTCTCGGGACAGGGTTACCTACGAGCAGTACTTC
TRBJ2-2 TRBV18 - - CASSPLSRQSNTGELFF TGTGCCAGCTCACCACTGTCCAGGCAATCGAACACCGGGGAGCTGTTTTTT
TRBJ1-2 TRBV10-3 - - CAISETGDYGYTF TGTGCCATCAGTGAGACGGGGGACTATGGCTACACCTTC
TRBJ1-1 TRBV2 - - CASSGQGYNTEAFF TGTGCCAGCAGTGGCCAGGGCTATAACACTGAAGCTTTCTTT
TRBJ2-5 TRBV6-1 - - CASSEDAGYQETQYF TGTGCCAGCAGTGAAGACGCAGGGTACCAAGAGACCCAGTACTTC
TRBJ2-5 TRBV9 TRBD1 - CASSVRTGVDETQYF TGTGCCAGCAGCGTAAGGACAGGGGTTGACGAGACCCAGTACTTC
TRBJ2-7 TRBV28 TRBD1 - CASSYDRGPSYEQYF TGTGCCAGCAGTTACGACAGGGGCCCGTCCTACGAGCAGTACTTC
TRBJ2-3 TRBV19 TRBD2 - CASSIAQGGRYTQYF TGTGCCAGTAGTATCGCCCAGGGAGGGCGGTATACGCAGTATTTT
TRBJ2-7 TRBV7-6 TRBD1 - CASSSPGTGSYEQYF TGTGCCAGCAGCTCCCCCGGGACAGGATCATACGAGCAGTACTTC
TRBJ2-5 TRBV2 - - CASSTTSNQYF TGTGCCAGCAGTACTACTAGCAACCAGTACTTC
TRBJ1-5 TRBV19 TRBD1 - CASSSGTVTLGGNQPQHF TGTGCCAGTTCGTCCGGGACAGTCACCCTAGGGGGCAATCAGCCCCAGCATTTT
TRBJ1-1 TRBV14 - - CASSLNSGWNTEAFF TGTGCCAGCAGCCTGAACAGCGGGTGGAACACTGAAGCTTTCTTT
TRBJ2-5 TRBV18 - - CASSPGTRETQYF TGTGCCAGCTCGCCCGGGACAAGGGAGACCCAGTACTTC
TRBJ2-1 TRBV7-6 - - CASSRRDGSNEQFF TGTGCCAGCAGCCGCCGGGACGGCAGTAATGAGCAGTTCTTC
TRBJ2-1 TRBV4-3 TRBD1 - CASSLSRGSSYNEQFF TGCGCCAGCAGCCTATCCAGGGGGTCCTCCTACAATGAGCAGTTCTTC
TRBJ2-7 TRBV5-1 TRBD1 - CASSSTGGFYEQYF TGCGCCAGCTCCTCGACAGGGGGCTTTTACGAGCAGTACTTC
TRBJ1-2 TRBV28 - - CASTATGTPYYGYTF TGTGCCAGCACGGCGACTGGGACGCCCTACTATGGCTACACCTTC
TRBJ2-2 TRBV7-8 - - CASSLNTGNVAGELFF TGTGCCAGCAGCCTCAACACAGGGAATGTAGCCGGGGAGCTGTTTTTT
TRBJ1-2 TRBV25-1 - - CASSEDANYGYTF TGTGCCAGCAGTGAAGACGCTAACTATGGCTACACCTTC
TRBJ1-5 TRBV19 TRBD1 - CASSYRDRVPYSNQPQHF TGTGCCAGTAGTTACCGGGACAGGGTACCTTATAGCAATCAGCCCCAGCATTTT
TRBJ1-1 TRBV5-4 TRBD1 - CASSFGTGRNTEAFF TGTGCCAGCAGCTTCGGGACAGGGAGGAACACTGAAGCTTTCTTT